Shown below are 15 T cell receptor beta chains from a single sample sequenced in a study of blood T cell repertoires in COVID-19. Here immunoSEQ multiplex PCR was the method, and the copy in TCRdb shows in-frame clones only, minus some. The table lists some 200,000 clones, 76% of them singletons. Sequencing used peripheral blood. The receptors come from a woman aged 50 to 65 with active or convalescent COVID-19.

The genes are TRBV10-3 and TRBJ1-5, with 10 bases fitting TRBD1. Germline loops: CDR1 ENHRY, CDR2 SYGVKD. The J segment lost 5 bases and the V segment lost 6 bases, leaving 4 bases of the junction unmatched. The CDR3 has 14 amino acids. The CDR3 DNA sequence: TGTGCCATCAGATCCGGGACAGGGGATCAGCCCCAGCATTTT. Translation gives CAIRSGTGDQPQHF.

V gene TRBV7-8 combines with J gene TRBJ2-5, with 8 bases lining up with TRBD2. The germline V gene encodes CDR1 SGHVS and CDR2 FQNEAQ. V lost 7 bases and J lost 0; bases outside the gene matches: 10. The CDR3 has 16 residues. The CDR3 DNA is TGTGCCAGCAATCTCGTTTCGACTAGCGACCAAGAGACCCAGTACTTC. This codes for CASNLVSTSDQETQYF. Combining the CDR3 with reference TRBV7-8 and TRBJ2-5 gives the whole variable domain GAGVSQSPRYKVAKRGQDVALRCDPISGHVSLFWYQQALGQGPEFLTYFQNEAQLDKSGLPSDRFFAERPEGSVSTLKIQRTQQEDSAVYLCASNLVSTSDQETQYFGPGTRLLVL.

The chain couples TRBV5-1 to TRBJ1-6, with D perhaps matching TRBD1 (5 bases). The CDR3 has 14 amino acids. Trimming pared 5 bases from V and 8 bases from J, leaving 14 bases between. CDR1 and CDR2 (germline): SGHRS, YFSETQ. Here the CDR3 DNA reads TGCGCCAGCAGTACTCAGGGATCTTATTCACCCCTCCACTTT. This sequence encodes CASSTQGSYSPLHF.

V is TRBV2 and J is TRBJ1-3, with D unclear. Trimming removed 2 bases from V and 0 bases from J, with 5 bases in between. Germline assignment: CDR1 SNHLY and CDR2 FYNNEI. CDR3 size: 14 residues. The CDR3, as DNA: TGTGCCAGCAGTGAAATTAGCTCTGGAAACACCATATATTTT. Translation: CASSEISSGNTIYF.

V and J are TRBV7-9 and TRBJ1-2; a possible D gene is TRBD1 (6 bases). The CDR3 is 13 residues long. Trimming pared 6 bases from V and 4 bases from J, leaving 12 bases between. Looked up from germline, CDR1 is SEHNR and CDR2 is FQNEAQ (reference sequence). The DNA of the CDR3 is TGTGCCAGCAGTCCCGGACAGTTCTATGGCTACACCTTC. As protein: CASSPGQFYGYTF. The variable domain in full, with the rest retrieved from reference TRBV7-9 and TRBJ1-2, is DTGVSQNPRHKITKRGQNVTFRCDPISEHNRLYWYRQTLGQGPEFLTYFQNEAQLEKSRLLSDRFSAERPKGSFSTLEIQRTEQGDSAMYLCASSPGQFYGYTFGSGTRLTVV.

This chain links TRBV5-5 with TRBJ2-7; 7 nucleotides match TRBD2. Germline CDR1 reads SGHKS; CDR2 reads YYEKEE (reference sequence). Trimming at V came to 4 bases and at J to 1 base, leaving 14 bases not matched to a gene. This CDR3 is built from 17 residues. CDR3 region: CASSPGISGPRSYEQYF. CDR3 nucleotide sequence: TGTGCCAGCAGCCCGGGGATTAGCGGGCCCCGATCCTACGAGCAGTACTTC.

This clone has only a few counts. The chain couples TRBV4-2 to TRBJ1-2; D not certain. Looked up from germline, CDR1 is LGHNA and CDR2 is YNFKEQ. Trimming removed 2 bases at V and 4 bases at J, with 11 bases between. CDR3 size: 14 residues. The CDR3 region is CASSQRTETYGYTF. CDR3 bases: TGTGCCAGCAGCCAAAGGACTGAAACCTATGGCTACACCTTC.

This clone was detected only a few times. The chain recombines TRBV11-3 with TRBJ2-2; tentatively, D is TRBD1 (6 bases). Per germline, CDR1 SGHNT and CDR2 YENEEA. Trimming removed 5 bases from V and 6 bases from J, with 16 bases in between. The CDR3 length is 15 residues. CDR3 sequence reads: CASSGKTTGAGELFF. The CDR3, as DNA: TGTGCCAGCAGCGGCAAAACGACAGGCGCCGGGGAGCTGTTTTTT.

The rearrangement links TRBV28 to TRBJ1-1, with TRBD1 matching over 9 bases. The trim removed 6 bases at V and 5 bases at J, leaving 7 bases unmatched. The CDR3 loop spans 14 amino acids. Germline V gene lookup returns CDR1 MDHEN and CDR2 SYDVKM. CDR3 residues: CASSVQGARTEAFF. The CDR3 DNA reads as TGTGCCAGCAGCGTACAGGGGGCCAGGACTGAAGCTTTCTTT.

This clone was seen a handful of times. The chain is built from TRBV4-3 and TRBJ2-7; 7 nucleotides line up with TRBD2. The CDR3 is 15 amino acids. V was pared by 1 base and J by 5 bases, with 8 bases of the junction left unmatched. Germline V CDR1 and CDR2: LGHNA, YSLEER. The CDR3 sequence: CASSQAGRGEDEQYF. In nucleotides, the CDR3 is TGCGCCAGCAGCCAAGCTGGGAGGGGAGAAGACGAGCAGTACTTC.

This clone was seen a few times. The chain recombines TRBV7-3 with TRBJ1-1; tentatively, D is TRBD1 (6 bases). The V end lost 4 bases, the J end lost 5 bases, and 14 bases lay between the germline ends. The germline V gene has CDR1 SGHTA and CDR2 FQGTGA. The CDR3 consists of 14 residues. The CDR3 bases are TGTGCCAGCAGCTCCTCAGGGGCGTTGACTGAAGCTTTCTTT. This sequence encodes CASSSSGALTEAFF.

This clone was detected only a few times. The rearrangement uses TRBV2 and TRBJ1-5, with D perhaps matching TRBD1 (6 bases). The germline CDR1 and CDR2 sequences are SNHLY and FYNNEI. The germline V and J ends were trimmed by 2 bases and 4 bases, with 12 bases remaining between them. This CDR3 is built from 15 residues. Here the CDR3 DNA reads TGTGCCAGCAGTGAACGACAGGAAACGAATCAGCCCCAGCATTTT. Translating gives CASSERQETNQPQHF.

CDR3 sequence: CASSLGRGINTEAFF. The CDR3 nucleotides are TGTGCCAGCAGCTTAGGTAGAGGGATTAACACTGAAGCTTTCTTT. The chain links TRBV7-2 to TRBJ1-1; no firm D call. In germline, CDR1 is SGHTA, CDR2 FQGNSA. The CDR3 covers 15 residues. The V and J ends lost 1 base and 2 bases respectively, with 11 bases between them.

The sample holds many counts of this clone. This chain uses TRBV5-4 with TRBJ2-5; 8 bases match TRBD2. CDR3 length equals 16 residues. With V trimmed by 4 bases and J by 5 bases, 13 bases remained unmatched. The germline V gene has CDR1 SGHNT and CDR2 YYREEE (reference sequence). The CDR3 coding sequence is TGTGCCAGCAGCCAAGCGGGGACTAGAGTAAGGGAGACCCAGTACTTC. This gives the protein CASSQAGTRVRETQYF. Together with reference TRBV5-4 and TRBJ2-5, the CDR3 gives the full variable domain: ETGVTQSPTHLIKTRGQQVTLRCSSQSGHNTVSWYQQALGQGPQFIFQYYREEENGRGNFPPRFSGLQFPNYSSELNVNALELDDSALYLCASSQAGTRVRETQYFGPGTRLLVL.

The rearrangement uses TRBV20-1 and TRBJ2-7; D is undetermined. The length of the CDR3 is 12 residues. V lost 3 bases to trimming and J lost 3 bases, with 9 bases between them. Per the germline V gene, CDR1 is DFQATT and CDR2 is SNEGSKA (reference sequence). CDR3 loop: CSASAPDYEQYF. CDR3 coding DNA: TGCAGTGCTAGTGCCCCAGACTACGAGCAGTACTTC.